This T cell receptor (beta chain) was sequenced in a study of regulatory T cells in long-lasting Graves disease. The V gene's germline CDR1 is SEHNR and CDR2 FQNEAQ (reference sequence). Trimming removed 4 bases at V and 0 bases at J, with 13 bases between. The CDR3 consists of 16 residues. There are many counts of this clonotype. Time point described: newly diagnosed GD, antithyroid drugs for less than 3 months. PBMC-derived RNA was used for the TCR library. Arm-PCR of CDR3 regions and iRepertoire HTBI primers were the basis on which TCR beta libraries were built. TCRdb reprocessed the multiplex PCR reads via MiXCR and lists one record per CDR3 protein. The data contain 400,000 to 550,000 distinct CDR3 sequences, about 15% of them singletons. In addition, the sample was reused for a study of T cells in Graves' hyperthyroidism and ophthalmopathy. That source adds: Most thyroid clonotypes expanded above 0.001 appeared in blood too.

The clonotype was recovered from a woman aged 30 to 39 with Graves disease. The sample here was peripheral blood mononuclear cells (PBMCs), taken at new diagnosis, from a patient treated with antithyroid drugs. V is TRBV7-9 and J is TRBJ2-4, with D perhaps given as TRBD1 or TRBD2 (5 bases each). In DNA form, the CDR3 reads TGTGCCAGCAGCTCCAGGGACCTCCTAGCCAAAAACATTCAGTACTTC. Translating it yields CASSSRDLLAKNIQYF.